The 21 T cell receptor beta chains listed next were all sequenced from one sample in a study of blood T cell repertoires in COVID-19. The protocol was immunoSEQ multiplex PCR, while the TCRdb copy is restricted to in-frame clones and leaves out a portion. The sample shows about 180,000 clones, 75% to 80% of them seen only once. Sequencing was performed on peripheral blood. All receptors come from a woman between 70 and 85 years old with acute or convalescent COVID-19.

The CDR3 sequence is CASFTDTQYF. The CDR3 nucleotides read TGTGCCTCGTTTACAGATACGCAGTATTTT. This chain links TRBV7-9 with TRBJ2-3; D unclear. Germline-derived CDR1 and CDR2 are SEHNR and FQNEAQ (reference sequence). The CDR3 consists of 10 residues. The V gene lost 11 bases and the J gene lost 3 bases, with 6 bases spanning the gap.

This chain's CDR3 is CASSRRGIRIGYTF. DNA of the CDR3: TGTGCCAGCAGTCGCAGGGGGATAAGGATCGGCTACACCTTC. The chain joins TRBV9 to TRBJ1-2; TRBD1 aligns across 7 bases. The CDR3 loop spans 14 amino acids. V lost 5 bases, J lost 8 bases, and 12 bases stayed unmatched. Germline loops: CDR1 SGDLS, CDR2 YYNGEE. Full variable domain (missing parts from reference TRBV9 and TRBJ1-2): DSGVTQTPKHLITATGQRVTLRCSPRSGDLSVYWYQQSLDQGLQFLIQYYNGEERAKGNILERFSAQQFPDLHSELNLSSLELGDSALYFCASSRRGIRIGYTFGSGTRLTVV.

V is TRBV10-1 and J is TRBJ2-3; 10 nucleotides line up with TRBD2. The germline V gene has CDR1 WNHNN and CDR2 SYGVQD (reference sequence). J was trimmed by 2 bases and V by 2 bases; bases with no gene match: 1. The CDR3 sequence is 15 residues long. The CDR3 coding sequence is TGCGCCAGCAGTGAGACTAGCGGGATCACAGATACGCAGTATTTT. It specifies CASSETSGITDTQYF.

This chain joins TRBV27 and TRBJ1-5, with D possibly being TRBD1 (5 bases). The length of the CDR3 is 13 residues. Germline CDR1 is MNHEY and CDR2 is SMNVEV (reference sequence). The V and J ends lost 3 bases and 5 bases respectively, with 8 bases between them. In DNA form, the CDR3 reads TGTGCCAGCAGTTTGGGGACTGATCAGCCCCAGCATTTT. Translated, it gives CASSLGTDQPQHF.

The chain couples TRBV5-1 to TRBJ2-3, with TRBD2 matching 10 bases. The CDR3 contains 16 residues. CDR1 is SGHRS and CDR2 is YFSETQ in the germline V gene. V was clipped by 4 bases and J by 2 bases; unmatched bases: 7. The CDR3 coding sequence is TGCGCCAGCAGCCCAAAGCTAGCGGGAGCCACAGATACGCAGTATTTT. It yields the protein CASSPKLAGATDTQYF.

A single count supports this clone. The rearrangement joins TRBV7-3 to TRBJ2-2; D perhaps matches TRBD2 (5 bases). Germline lookup yields CDR1 SGHTA and CDR2 FQGTGA. Trimming cost V 1 base and J 6 bases, with 15 bases left between them. This CDR3 spans 16 amino acids. The CDR3 here is CASSLMAARGSGELFF. CDR3 sequence (DNA): TGTGCCAGCAGCTTAATGGCGGCCCGGGGTTCCGGGGAGCTGTTTTTT.

The J gene is TRBJ1-1, the V gene TRBV19, with D perhaps matching TRBD1 (6 bases). This CDR3 is 13 amino acids long. The V gene's germline CDR1 is LNHDA and CDR2 SQIVND (reference sequence). Trimming stripped 10 bases from V and 4 bases from J, with 16 bases between. The CDR3: CATTGLGRTEAFF. Here the CDR3 DNA reads TGTGCCACCACAGGGCTCGGTCGCACTGAAGCTTTCTTT.

Regarding this clone: Other DNA sequences in this specimen translate into the identical CDR3. V usage is TRBV5-5 and J usage is TRBJ2-2; D gene ambiguous. CDR3 size: 12 residues. CDR1 and CDR2 from the germline V gene are SGHKS and YYEKEE (reference sequence). V dropped 3 bases and J dropped 4 bases, with 4 bases sitting between them. The CDR3 coding sequence is TGTGCCAGCAGCTCCCGCACCGGGGAGCTGTTTTTT. Protein sequence: CASSSRTGELFF.

The chain uses TRBV6-5 and TRBJ1-5; D gene uncertain. CDR3 length: 12 residues. The germline V gene has CDR1 MNHEY and CDR2 SVGAGI. The V and J ends lost 8 bases and 3 bases respectively, with 8 bases between them. The CDR3 protein is CASAGPNQPQHF. The CDR3, as DNA: TGTGCCAGCGCGGGTCCCAATCAGCCCCAGCATTTT.

In this sample, this clone turned up once. The V gene is TRBV28, the J gene TRBJ2-5; D is possibly TRBD2 (6 bases). CDR3 length: 14 residues. With 3 bases removed from V and 5 bases from J, the gap between germline ends came to 13 bases. Looked up from germline, CDR1 is MDHEN and CDR2 is SYDVKM. CDR3 nucleotide sequence: TGTGCCAGCAGTTTGGGGGGTTTAAGGGAGACCCAGTACTTC. This codes for CASSLGGLRETQYF. The full variable domain, with the rest looked up from reference TRBV28 and TRBJ2-5, is DVKVTQSSRYLVKRTGEKVFLECVQDMDHENMFWYRQDPGLGLRLIYFSYDVKMKEKGDIPEGYSVSREKKERFSLILESASTNQTSMYLCASSLGGLRETQYFGPGTRLLVL.

The CDR3 nucleotides are TGTGCCAGCAGCCCCCGCGTTAGCGGGGAGGGGGAGCAGTACTTC. As protein: CASSPRVSGEGEQYF. V gene TRBV9 combines with J gene TRBJ2-7, with 8 bases aligning to TRBD2. V dropped 4 bases and J dropped 7; count of bases not matched to a gene: 13. CDR3 length equals 15 residues. Germline V gene sequence: CDR1 SGDLS, CDR2 YYNGEE.

The CDR3 loop is CASSQLAGVRRETQYF. The CDR3 DNA reads TGTGCCAGCAGCCAACTAGCGGGAGTGAGGCGAGAGACCCAGTACTTC. The chain employs TRBV3-1 (or the pseudogene TRBV3-2) and TRBJ2-5, with TRBD2 matching over 10 bases. This CDR3 has 16 amino acids. V dropped 2 bases and J dropped 4; count of bases not matched to a gene: 7. Germline V gene data show CDR1 as LGHDT and CDR2 as YNNKEL (reference sequence).

The chain is built from TRBV3-1 (or the pseudogene TRBV3-2) and TRBJ2-2; possible D gene TRBD2, 6 bases. With 3 bases removed from V and 7 bases from J, the gap between germline ends came to 18 bases. The CDR3 contains 16 residues. Germline assignment: CDR1 LGHDT and CDR2 YNNKEL (reference sequence). CDR3 sequence reads: CASSQVRGEGSGELFF. The DNA of the CDR3 is TGTGCCAGCAGCCAGGTCCGCGGGGAAGGTAGCGGGGAGCTGTTTTTT.

The chain couples TRBV24-1 to TRBJ2-3; weak D call: TRBD2 (6 bases). Germline values: CDR1 KGHDR, CDR2 SFDVKD. The CDR3 consists of 16 residues. Trimming removed 0 bases at V and 3 bases at J, with 12 bases between. CDR3 sequence (DNA): TGTGCCACCAGTGATTTGACTTTTGGGGGGACAGATACGCAGTATTTT. The encoded protein is CATSDLTFGGTDTQYF.

This clone was counted only a few times. The chain joins TRBV21-1 to TRBJ2-5; the D call TRBD1 from the table was never checked on the DNA. TRBV21-1 constitutes a pseudogene. This CDR3 contains 15 residues. CDR3 loop: CASSKGDRGGETQYF. Written as DNA, the CDR3 is TGTGCCAGCAGCAAAGGAGACAGGGGTGGAGAGACCCAGTACTTC.

This sequence joins TRBV6-5 and TRBJ2-4; TRBD2 is a possible D gene (6 bases). Trimming shortened V by 7 bases and J by 10 bases, and 20 bases separated the two germline ends. CDR1 is MNHEY and CDR2 is SVGAGI in the germline V gene. This CDR3 is built from 14 residues. CDR3 nucleotides: TGTGCCAGCACGAAAGGGACTTGGGGTGGGATTCAGTACTTC. This gives the protein CASTKGTWGGIQYF.

The count of this clone is one. The V call is TRBV19, the J call TRBJ1-1, with D tentatively TRBD1 (5 bases). Germline V gives CDR1 LNHDA, CDR2 SQIVND (reference sequence). The CDR3 length is 14 residues. Trimming shortened V by 4 bases and J by 1 base, and 10 bases separated the two germline ends. CDR3 sequence (DNA): TGTGCCAGTAGTACACGCAGGGAGAACACTGAAGCTTTCTTT. Protein: CASSTRRENTEAFF.

V is TRBV7-9 and J is TRBJ1-1; 7 bases line up with TRBD1. This CDR3 region has 14 residues. Germline CDR1 and CDR2: SEHNR and FQNEAQ (reference sequence). Trimming removed 6 bases from V and 5 bases from J; junction bases left unmatched: 9. The CDR3 protein is CASSRQGLGTEAFF. CDR3 DNA: TGTGCCAGCAGTCGACAGGGTCTCGGAACTGAAGCTTTCTTT.

The chain has TRBV4-2 and TRBJ1-1; TRBD1 matches at 8 bases. Germline CDR1 is LGHNA and CDR2 is YNFKEQ. After removal of 3 bases from V and 0 bases from J, the junction contained 12 bases not matched to a gene. The CDR3 length is 18 residues. CDR3: CASSHPDRDELMNTEAFF. As DNA, the CDR3 is TGTGCCAGCAGCCATCCGGACAGGGACGAATTAATGAACACTGAAGCTTTCTTT.

To note about this clone: The sample holds other DNA sequences that translate to the same CDR3. V usage is TRBV5-4 and J usage is TRBJ2-1; D unresolved. V lost 1 base and J 5 bases, leaving 7 bases between the germline ends. The CDR3 has 13 amino acids. CDR1 SGHNT and CDR2 YYREEE come from the germline V gene (reference sequence). CDR3 nucleotides: TGTGCCAGCAGCTTGCGGGTAAACAATGAGCAGTTCTTC. Residues: CASSLRVNNEQFF.

V usage is TRBV11-3 and J usage is TRBJ2-3; no reliable D call. CDR3 length equals 14 residues. The V end lost 5 bases, the J end lost 5 bases, and 14 bases lay between the germline ends. Germline-derived CDR1 and CDR2 are SGHNT and YENEEA. Here the CDR3 DNA reads TGTGCCAGCAGCCCCGGAACGGGTTTAGATACGCAGTATTTT. This encodes CASSPGTGLDTQYF.